Listed below are T cell receptor beta chains from one sample, sequenced in a study of blood T cell repertoires in COVID-19. TCRdb keeps only in-frame clones here, not all; method: immunoSEQ multiplex PCR. The repertoire holds 250,000 or so clones, with 70% to 90% as singletons. Sample: PBMCs or T cells enriched from blood (not recorded which). The source of these receptors is a man in his thirties or forties who had recovered from COVID-19. The CDR3 runs from the conserved cysteine through the conserved F or W. A D gene is named only where the DNA matches it firmly. The size field is filled for only some rows; it gives once, few, many or a size class.

j_gene | abundance | v_gene | d_gene | CDR3aa | CDR3nt
TRBJ2-3 | . | TRBV27 | TRBD2 | CASSLSGQRDSDTQYF | TGTGCCAGCAGTTTATCGGGCCAGCGGGACTCAGATACGCAGTATTTT
TRBJ2-1 | . | TRBV30 | . | CAWRDSGGGNEQFF | TGTGCCTGGAGGGACAGTGGAGGTGGCAATGAGCAGTTCTTC
TRBJ1-5 | once | TRBV5-6 | TRBD1 | CASSFYRGTGQPQHF | TGTGCCAGCAGCTTCTACAGGGGGACAGGGCAGCCCCAGCATTTT
TRBJ2-5 | . | TRBV2 | TRBD2 | CASRPLEAGEETQYF | TGTGCCAGCAGGCCCTTGGAAGCGGGGGAAGAGACCCAGTACTTC
TRBJ1-5 | . | TRBV2 | . | CASTLGGFSNQPQHF | TGTGCCAGCACCTTGGGAGGGTTTAGCAATCAGCCCCAGCATTTT
TRBJ1-1 | . | TRBV25-1 | . | CASSDLGRQGITEAFF | TGTGCCAGCAGTGATTTGGGACGGCAGGGGATTACTGAAGCTTTCTTT
TRBJ2-7 | . | TRBV15 | TRBD1 | CATSRDLTGGSSYEQYF | TGTGCCACCAGCAGAGATCTAACAGGGGGGAGCTCCTACGAGCAGTACTTC
TRBJ1-2 | . | TRBV5-6 | . | CASSFLGGGSYGYTF | TGTGCCAGCAGCTTTCTGGGGGGAGGGAGCTATGGCTACACCTTC
TRBJ1-2 | . | TRBV5-6 | . | CASIFRVSGNGYTF | TGTGCCAGCATCTTCCGTGTATCAGGGAACGGCTACACCTTC
TRBJ2-7 | . | TRBV5-1 | TRBD1 | CASSPPIQGLAFYEQYF | TGCGCCAGCAGCCCACCCATACAGGGGCTGGCCTTCTACGAGCAGTACTTC
TRBJ2-1 | . | TRBV7-8 | . | CASSRTRDNEQFF | TGTGCCAGCAGCCGCACTAGGGACAATGAGCAGTTCTTC
TRBJ2-3 | . | TRBV20-1 | TRBD2 | CSASRGGSGSTDTQYF | TGCAGTGCTAGTCGCGGGGGGAGCGGGAGCACAGATACGCAGTATTTT
TRBJ2-5 | . | TRBV9 | TRBD2 | CASSVAGLAGSETQYF | TGTGCCAGCAGCGTAGCTGGACTAGCGGGTAGTGAGACCCAGTACTTC
TRBJ2-3 | . | TRBV6-4 | TRBD2 | CASSDSRAGGGARTDTQYF | TGTGCCAGCAGTGACTCACGTGCCGGCGGGGGGGCCCGCACAGATACGCAGTATTTT
TRBJ1-4 | . | TRBV28 | TRBD1 | CASSLSRDREKLFF | TGTGCCAGCAGTTTGTCCCGGGACAGGGAGAAACTGTTTTTT
TRBJ1-6 | . | TRBV12-3/TRBV12-4 | . | CASSRQHNSPLHF | TGTGCCAGCAGCCGACAGCATAATTCACCCCTCCACTTT
TRBJ2-2 | . | TRBV6-2/TRBV6-3 | TRBD1 | CASSPKGTAGAGELFF | TGTGCCAGCAGCCCCAAAGGGACAGCTGGGGCCGGGGAGCTGTTTTTT